These T cell receptor beta chains were read from a single sample in a study of neurological immune-mediated disorders. TCRdb used MiXCR to reprocess the 5' RACE reads, holding one entry per CDR3 protein. The table records about 30,000 distinct CDR3 sequences, 5.5% to 7% of them present only once. The sequenced sample was CD4+ T cells from blood. These receptors were collected from a woman between 50 and 59 years old in good health. The CDR3 runs from the conserved cysteine through the conserved F or W. D genes are given only for firm matches. Size tells how often a clone was seen, or its class if it is expanded.

D gene: .
J gene: TRBJ1-1
V gene: TRBV20-1
clone size: many
CDR3 protein: CSAQGGTEAFF
CDR3 DNA: TGCAGTGCTCAGGGTGGCACTGAAGCTTTCTTT

D gene: .
J gene: TRBJ1-1
V gene: TRBV29-1
clone size: many
CDR3 protein: CSVELGTEAFF
CDR3 DNA: TGCAGCGTGGAATTAGGTACTGAAGCTTTCTTT

D gene: .
J gene: TRBJ1-5
V gene: TRBV19
clone size: many
CDR3 protein: CASSIIAAQPQHF
CDR3 DNA: TGTGCCAGTAGTATCATAGCCGCTCAGCCCCAGCATTTT

D gene: .
J gene: TRBJ1-5
V gene: TRBV3-1
clone size: many
CDR3 protein: CASSSGNGNQPQHF
CDR3 DNA: TGTGCCAGCAGCTCAGGGAACGGCAATCAGCCCCAGCATTTT

D gene: .
J gene: TRBJ1-3
V gene: TRBV6-6
clone size: many
CDR3 protein: CASNRGTTGNTIYF
CDR3 DNA: TGTGCCAGCAACCGGGGGACGACTGGAAACACCATATATTTT

D gene: .
J gene: TRBJ1-3
V gene: TRBV4-3
clone size: many
CDR3 protein: CASRAGGSQKGNTIYF
CDR3 DNA: TGCGCCAGCAGAGCCGGTGGGTCCCAAAAGGGAAACACCATATATTTT

D gene: .
J gene: TRBJ1-5
V gene: TRBV7-6
clone size: many
CDR3 protein: CASSLGSASNQPQHF
CDR3 DNA: TGTGCCAGCAGCTTAGGAAGTGCTAGCAATCAGCCCCAGCATTTT

D gene: TRBD1
J gene: TRBJ2-5
V gene: TRBV5-1
clone size: many
CDR3 protein: CASRRSGTGIGGTQYF
CDR3 DNA: TGCGCCAGCAGAAGATCCGGGACAGGGATTGGGGGGACCCAGTACTTC

D gene: .
J gene: TRBJ2-7
V gene: TRBV10-3
clone size: many
CDR3 protein: CAISAESYEQYF
CDR3 DNA: TGTGCCATCAGTGCGGAGTCCTACGAGCAGTACTTC

D gene: TRBD2
J gene: TRBJ2-3
V gene: TRBV7-2
clone size: many
CDR3 protein: CASSSSRAGGVSDTQYF
CDR3 DNA: TGTGCCAGCAGCTCTAGTCGAGCGGGAGGGGTGTCAGATACGCAGTATTTT

D gene: .
J gene: TRBJ2-7
V gene: TRBV28
clone size: many
CDR3 protein: CASSLWAGITYEQYF
CDR3 DNA: TGTGCCAGCAGTTTGTGGGCAGGGATAACCTACGAGCAGTACTTC

D gene: .
J gene: TRBJ1-1
V gene: TRBV5-1
clone size: many
CDR3 protein: CASSFGTGITEAFF
CDR3 DNA: TGCGCCAGCAGCTTTGGAACAGGGATCACTGAAGCTTTCTTT

D gene: .
J gene: TRBJ2-1
V gene: TRBV29-1
clone size: many
CDR3 protein: CSVDRDNYNEQFF
CDR3 DNA: TGCAGCGTTGACCGGGATAACTACAATGAGCAGTTCTTC

D gene: TRBD2
J gene: TRBJ2-1
V gene: TRBV7-2
clone size: many
CDR3 protein: CASSLVASGGRPYNEQFF
CDR3 DNA: TGTGCCAGCAGCTTAGTGGCTAGTGGCGGGAGGCCCTACAATGAGCAGTTCTTC

D gene: .
J gene: TRBJ1-2
V gene: TRBV5-6
clone size: many
CDR3 protein: CASSLDNNYGYTF
CDR3 DNA: TGTGCCAGCAGTCTGGACAATAACTATGGCTACACCTTC